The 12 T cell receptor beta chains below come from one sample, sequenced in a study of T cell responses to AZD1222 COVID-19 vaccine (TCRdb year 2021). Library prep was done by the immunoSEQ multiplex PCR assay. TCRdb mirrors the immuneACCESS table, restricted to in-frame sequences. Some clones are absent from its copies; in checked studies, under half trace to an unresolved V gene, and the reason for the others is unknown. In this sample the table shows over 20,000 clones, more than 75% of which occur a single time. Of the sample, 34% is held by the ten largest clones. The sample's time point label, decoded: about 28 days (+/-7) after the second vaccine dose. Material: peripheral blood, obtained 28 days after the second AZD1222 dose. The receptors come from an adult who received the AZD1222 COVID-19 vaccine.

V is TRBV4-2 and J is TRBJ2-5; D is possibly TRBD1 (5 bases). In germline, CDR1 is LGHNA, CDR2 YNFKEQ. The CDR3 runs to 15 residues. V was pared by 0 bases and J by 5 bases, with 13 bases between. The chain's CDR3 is CASSQDWGSYETQYF. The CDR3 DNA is TGTGCCAGCAGCCAAGATTGGGGCAGCTACGAGACCCAGTACTTC.

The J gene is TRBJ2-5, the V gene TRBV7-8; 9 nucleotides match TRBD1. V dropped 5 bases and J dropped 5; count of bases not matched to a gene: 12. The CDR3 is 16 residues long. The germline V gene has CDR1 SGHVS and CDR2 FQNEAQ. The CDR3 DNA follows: TGTGCCAGCAGCGTACGCCGGGACAGGGAGGGGGAGACCCAGTACTTC. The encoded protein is CASSVRRDREGETQYF.

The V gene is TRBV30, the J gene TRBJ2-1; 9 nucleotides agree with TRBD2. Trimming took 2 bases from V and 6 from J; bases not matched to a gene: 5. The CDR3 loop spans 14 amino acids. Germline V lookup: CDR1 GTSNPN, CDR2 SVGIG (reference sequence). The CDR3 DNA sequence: TGTGCCTGGAGTCAGGGACTAGCAATCAATGAGCAGTTCTTC. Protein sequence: CAWSQGLAINEQFF.

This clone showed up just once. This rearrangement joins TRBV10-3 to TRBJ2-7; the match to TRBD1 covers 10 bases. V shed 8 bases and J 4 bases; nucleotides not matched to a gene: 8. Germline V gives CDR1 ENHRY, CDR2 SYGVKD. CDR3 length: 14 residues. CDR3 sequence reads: CAIQTGTGAYEQYF. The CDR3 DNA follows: TGTGCCATCCAGACCGGGACAGGGGCTTACGAGCAGTACTTC.

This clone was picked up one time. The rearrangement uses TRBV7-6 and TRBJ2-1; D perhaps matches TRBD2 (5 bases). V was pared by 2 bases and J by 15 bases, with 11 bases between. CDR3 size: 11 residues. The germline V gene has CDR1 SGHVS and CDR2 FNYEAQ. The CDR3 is CASSLRGGWFF. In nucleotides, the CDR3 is TGTGCCAGCAGCTTACGAGGCGGGTGGTTCTTC. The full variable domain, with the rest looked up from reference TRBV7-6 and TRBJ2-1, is GAGVSQSPRYKVTKRGQDVALRCDPISGHVSLYWYRQALGQGPEFLTYFNYEAQQDKSGLPNDRFSAERPEGSISTLTIQRTEQRDSAMYRCASSLRGGWFFGPGTRLTVL.

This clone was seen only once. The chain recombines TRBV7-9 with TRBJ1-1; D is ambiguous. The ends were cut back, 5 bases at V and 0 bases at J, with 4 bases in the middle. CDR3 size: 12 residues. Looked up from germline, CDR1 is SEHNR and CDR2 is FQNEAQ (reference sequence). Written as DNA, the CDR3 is TGTGCCAGCAGCGGCATGAACACTGAAGCTTTCTTT. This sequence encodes CASSGMNTEAFF.

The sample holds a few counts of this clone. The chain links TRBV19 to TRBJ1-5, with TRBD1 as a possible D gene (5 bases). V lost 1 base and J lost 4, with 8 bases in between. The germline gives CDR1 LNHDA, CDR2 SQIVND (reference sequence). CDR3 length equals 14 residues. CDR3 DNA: TGTGCCAGTAGTATAGCCGGGGGGAATCAGCCCCAGCATTTT. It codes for CASSIAGGNQPQHF.

The CDR3 here is CASAEPSGRGNEQFF. In DNA, the CDR3 is TGTGCCAGTGCGGAGCCTAGCGGGAGGGGGAATGAGCAGTTCTTC. The chain is built from TRBV2 and TRBJ2-1, with TRBD2 matching 12 bases. V trimming: 9 bases; J trimming: 7 bases; junction bases outside the gene matches: 10. The CDR3 consists of 15 residues. From germline, CDR1 is SNHLY and CDR2 FYNNEI.

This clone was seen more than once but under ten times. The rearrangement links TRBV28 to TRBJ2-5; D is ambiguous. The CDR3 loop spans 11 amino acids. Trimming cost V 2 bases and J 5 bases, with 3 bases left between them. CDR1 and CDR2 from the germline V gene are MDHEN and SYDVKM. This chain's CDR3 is CASSLTETQYF. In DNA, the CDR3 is TGTGCCAGCAGTTTAACGGAGACCCAGTACTTC.

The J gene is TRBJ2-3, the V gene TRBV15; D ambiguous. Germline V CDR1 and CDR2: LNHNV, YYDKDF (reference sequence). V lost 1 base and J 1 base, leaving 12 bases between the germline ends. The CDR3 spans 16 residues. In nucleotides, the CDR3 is TGTGCCACCAGCAGAGGAGTTTCCGAGGGCACAGATACGCAGTATTTT. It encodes CATSRGVSEGTDTQYF.

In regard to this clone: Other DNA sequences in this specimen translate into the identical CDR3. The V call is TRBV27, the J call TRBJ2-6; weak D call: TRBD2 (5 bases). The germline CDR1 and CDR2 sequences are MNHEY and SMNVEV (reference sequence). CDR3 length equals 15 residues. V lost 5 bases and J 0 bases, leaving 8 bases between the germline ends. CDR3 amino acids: CASSPRGSGANVLTF. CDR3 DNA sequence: TGTGCCAGCAGTCCCCGGGGCTCTGGGGCCAACGTCCTGACTTTC.

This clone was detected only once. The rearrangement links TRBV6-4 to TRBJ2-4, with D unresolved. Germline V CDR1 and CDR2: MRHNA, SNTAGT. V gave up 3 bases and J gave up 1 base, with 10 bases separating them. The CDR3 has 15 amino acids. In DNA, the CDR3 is TGTGCCAGCAGTGAAGACGCCGGGGCCAAAAACATTCAGTACTTC. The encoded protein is CASSEDAGAKNIQYF.